Below, 24 T cell receptor beta chains from the same sample are listed, as sequenced in a study of cytomegalovirus exposure and HLA in healthy donors. The PCR had 60 Vbeta and 13 Jbeta primers. Sequencing used immunoSEQ multiplex PCR; TCRdb keeps in-frame clones, though not all of them. The table records more than 200,000 clones, over 60% of them present only once. Specimen: PBMCs. Every receptor here comes from a male donor in good health and CMV-seronegative.

V gene TRBV7-2 combines with J gene TRBJ1-4, with 7 positions matching TRBD1. Germline V gene sequence: CDR1 SGHTA, CDR2 FQGNSA. The CDR3 length is 15 residues. Trimming took 5 bases from V and 4 from J; bases not matched to a gene: 7. This CDR3 reads CASSAPGQLNEKLFF. The CDR3 DNA follows: TGTGCCAGCAGCGCTCCGGGACAGCTTAATGAAAAACTGTTTTTT.

V usage is TRBV29-1 and J usage is TRBJ1-1; 9 positions match TRBD1. CDR1 and CDR2 (germline): SQVTM, ANQGSEA. Losses at the gene ends were 3 bases for V and 10 bases for J; bases not matched to a gene: 18. This CDR3 is built from 16 residues. The CDR3 DNA reads TGCAGCGTTGATTCCGGGACAGGGTTAGTTTCGGGGAGAGCTTTCTTT. It yields the protein CSVDSGTGLVSGRAFF.

A few counts support this clone. The chain links TRBV7-2 to TRBJ2-7, with D uncertain. Trimming took off 3 bases at V and 0 bases at J, with 6 bases between the two ends. Germline V gives CDR1 SGHTA, CDR2 FQGNSA. This CDR3 comprises 13 residues. The CDR3 loop is CASSFRSSYEQYF. The CDR3 DNA sequence: TGTGCCAGCAGCTTTCGGTCCTCCTACGAGCAGTACTTC. The full variable domain, rest sourced from reference TRBV7-2 and TRBJ2-7, is GAGVSQSPSNKVTEKGKDVELRCDPISGHTALYWYRQSLGQGLEFLIYFQGNSAPDKSGLPSDRFSAERTGGSVSTLTIQRTQQEDSAVYLCASSFRSSYEQYFGPGTRLTVT.

The chain employs TRBV5-1 and TRBJ2-1, with D possibly being TRBD1 (5 bases). The germline V gene encodes CDR1 SGHRS and CDR2 YFSETQ. V was clipped by 0 bases and J by 4 bases, with 17 bases between them. The CDR3 extends over 17 amino acids. CDR3 protein: CASSLVLTVAGYNEQFF. In nucleotides, the CDR3 is TGCGCCAGCAGCTTGGTGTTGACAGTCGCCGGGTACAATGAGCAGTTCTTC.

The chain employs TRBV27 and TRBJ2-3, with a possible D match to TRBD2 (6 bases). V was trimmed by 6 bases and J by 5 bases, leaving 15 bases between them. The CDR3 is made up of 14 amino acids. Germline assignment: CDR1 MNHEY and CDR2 SMNVEV (reference sequence). This CDR3 reads CASRRVGGKDTQYF. CDR3 in DNA: TGTGCCAGCAGGAGAGTCGGCGGGAAAGATACGCAGTATTTT.

This clone was seen once. J is TRBJ2-7 and V is TRBV5-1, with 7 nucleotides matching TRBD1. The CDR3 is 15 residues long. V lost 0 bases to trimming and J lost 0 bases; unmatched junction nucleotides: 3. Germline lookup yields CDR1 SGHRS and CDR2 YFSETQ. The CDR3 DNA follows: TGCGCCAGCAGCTTGGGACAGGGAGTCTCCTACGAGCAGTACTTC. Its protein is CASSLGQGVSYEQYF.

The rearrangement uses TRBV6-1 and TRBJ2-5; D might be TRBD1 (6 bases). The ends were cut back, 4 bases at V and 6 bases at J, with 12 bases in the middle. This CDR3 has 13 residues. CDR1 and CDR2 from the germline V gene are MNHNS and SASEGT. CDR3 sequence reads: CASSVTRGKTQYF. As DNA, the CDR3 is TGTGCCAGCAGTGTAACCAGGGGAAAGACCCAGTACTTC.

This clone was counted between two and nine times. V gene TRBV5-6 combines with J gene TRBJ2-1; tentatively, D is TRBD1 (5 bases). Germline V lookup: CDR1 SGHDT, CDR2 YYEEEE. The CDR3 sequence is 16 residues long. Trimming left V 0 bases short and J 0 bases short, with 10 bases between. The CDR3, as DNA: TGTGCCAGCAGCTTGGCTGACAGACCCTCCTACAATGAGCAGTTCTTC. As protein: CASSLADRPSYNEQFF. Full variable domain (missing parts from reference TRBV5-6 and TRBJ2-1): DAGVTQSPTHLIKTRGQQVTLRCSPKSGHDTVSWYQQALGQGPQFIFQYYEEEERQRGNFPDRFSGHQFPNYSSELNVNALLLGDSALYLCASSLADRPSYNEQFFGPGTRLTVL.

In the case of this clone: This specimen includes other DNA sequences encoding the same CDR3. The chain recombines TRBV27 with TRBJ2-7; 7 bases fit TRBD2. The J segment lost 4 bases and the V segment lost 6 bases, leaving 9 bases of the junction unmatched. The CDR3 is 14 residues long. The V gene's germline CDR1 is MNHEY and CDR2 SMNVEV (reference sequence). The CDR3 DNA follows: TGTGCCAGCAGCCCAAGACTAGCATTATACGAGCAGTACTTC. Amino acids: CASSPRLALYEQYF.

A remark on this clone: The identical CDR3 is also encoded by other nucleotide sequences in the sample. This chain joins TRBV5-6 and TRBJ2-5; D is unresolved. Per germline, CDR1 SGHDT and CDR2 YYEEEE. The CDR3 is 13 residues long. V lost 4 bases and J lost 8, with 15 bases in between. Here the CDR3 reads CASSPGTVETQYF. The DNA of the CDR3 is TGTGCCAGCAGCCCAGGCACGGTGGAAACCCAGTACTTC.

V gene TRBV4-3 combines with J gene TRBJ2-2, with a possible D match to TRBD2 (6 bases). The V gene's germline CDR1 is LGHNA and CDR2 YSLEER. The V end was cut by 1 base, the J end by 4 bases, with 10 bases between. The CDR3 extends over 15 amino acids. CDR3 in amino acids: CASSQGRRGTGELFF. The CDR3 DNA reads as TGCGCCAGCAGCCAAGGGAGGAGGGGCACCGGGGAGCTGTTTTTT.

The J gene is TRBJ1-5, the V gene TRBV7-2, with 9 bases fitting TRBD1. The V gene end was trimmed by 6 bases and the J gene end by 4 bases; junction bases not matched to a gene: 1. The CDR3 has 13 amino acids. The germline V gene has CDR1 SGHTA and CDR2 FQGNSA. The CDR3: CASSGQGNQPQHF. The CDR3 DNA reads TGTGCCAGCAGTGGACAGGGGAATCAGCCCCAGCATTTT. Looking up the rest from reference TRBV7-2 and TRBJ1-5 gives the full variable domain: GAGVSQSPSNKVTEKGKDVELRCDPISGHTALYWYRQSLGQGLEFLIYFQGNSAPDKSGLPSDRFSAERTGGSVSTLTIQRTQQEDSAVYLCASSGQGNQPQHFGDGTRLSIL.

The chain links TRBV29-1 to TRBJ1-2; D not certain. V lost 4 bases to trimming and J lost 7 bases, with 19 bases between them. Germline-derived CDR1 and CDR2 are SQVTM and ANQGSEA. The CDR3 covers 14 residues. The CDR3 nucleotides read TGCAGCGTTGGAGGGAACCTCCTAACTGGTGGCTACACCTTC. Translation gives CSVGGNLLTGGYTF.

This chain joins TRBV5-1 and TRBJ1-1; no clear D. This CDR3 has 11 residues. CDR1 and CDR2 (germline): SGHRS, YFSETQ. V was clipped by 1 base and J by 7 bases, with 5 bases between them. The CDR3, as DNA: TGCGCCAGCAGCTTGTTTAATGAAGCTTTCTTT. Protein sequence: CASSLFNEAFF.

The J gene is TRBJ1-1, the V gene TRBV18; the match to TRBD1 covers 8 bases. The J segment lost 4 bases and the V segment lost 1 base, leaving 14 bases of the junction unmatched. The germline CDR1 and CDR2 sequences are KGHSH and LQKENI. This CDR3 has 18 residues. The CDR3 DNA sequence: TGTGCCAGCTCACCACTCTCGACAGGGGTGAGTGAGAGCACTGAAGCTTTCTTT. Amino acids: CASSPLSTGVSESTEAFF.

V gene TRBV9 combines with J gene TRBJ1-2; tentative D call: TRBD1 (6 bases). This CDR3 has 14 residues. CDR1 is SGDLS, CDR2 YYNGEE, per germline. V lost 4 bases and J lost 4, with 14 bases in between. The CDR3 DNA follows: TGTGCCAGCAGCCACCATCAGGGGATCTATGGCTACACCTTC. Protein: CASSHHQGIYGYTF.

The chain employs TRBV15 and TRBJ1-3; the D gene is possibly TRBD1 (6 bases). Germline V gene data show CDR1 as LNHNV and CDR2 as YYDKDF (reference sequence). The CDR3 is made up of 15 amino acids. V was trimmed by 5 bases and J by 8 bases, leaving 19 bases between them. The CDR3 DNA reads as TGTGCCACCAGCGACGGGGGGGGGCCAGCGGACACCATATATTTT. Amino acids: CATSDGGGPADTIYF.

The V and J genes are TRBV4-2 and TRBJ2-1, with 10 bases lining up with TRBD2. The J segment lost 8 bases and the V segment lost 0 bases, leaving 7 bases of the junction unmatched. This CDR3 is 16 amino acids long. The germline CDR1 and CDR2 sequences are LGHNA and YNFKEQ. The CDR3 spells CASSQDPAGGIDEQFF. Here the CDR3 DNA reads TGTGCCAGCAGCCAAGATCCAGCGGGGGGGATAGATGAGCAGTTCTTC.

V is TRBV5-4 and J is TRBJ2-3; 8 nucleotides line up with TRBD1. The germline V gene has CDR1 SGHNT and CDR2 YYREEE (reference sequence). The CDR3 runs to 16 residues. Germline trimming cut 5 bases from V and 1 base from J; bases unmatched to any gene: 9. CDR3 sequence reads: CASSLISGQGTDTQYF. The CDR3 DNA sequence: TGTGCCAGCAGTTTAATCTCGGGACAGGGCACAGATACGCAGTATTTT.

The rearrangement links TRBV9 to TRBJ1-6; D gene uncertain. The CDR3 is made up of 15 amino acids. V was trimmed by 0 bases and J by 7 bases, leaving 11 bases between them. Germline CDR1 and CDR2: SGDLS and YYNGEE. The CDR3 sequence is CASSVGAGGNSPLHF. In DNA form, the CDR3 reads TGTGCCAGCAGCGTAGGGGCCGGAGGGAATTCACCCCTCCACTTT.

This chain uses TRBV5-1 with TRBJ2-1, with 11 bases matching TRBD2. The germline CDR1 and CDR2 sequences are SGHRS and YFSETQ. There are 16 residues in the CDR3. V trimming: 2 bases; J trimming: 7 bases; junction bases outside the gene matches: 8. Written as DNA, the CDR3 is TGCGCCAGCAGCTTAATAGCGGGGGGGTCCCGTAATGAGCAGTTCTTC. This translates into CASSLIAGGSRNEQFF.

On this clone: At one end the junction does not follow the germline gene, possibly because of a read error. The chain combines TRBV7-9 with TRBJ2-3; 8 nucleotides align to TRBD2. This CDR3 spans 11 amino acids. Germline V gives CDR1 SEHNR, CDR2 FQNEAQ (reference sequence). The CDR3 DNA reads as TGTTCCAGCGGACTAGCTGGGGCGCAGTATTTT. It encodes CSSGLAGAQYF.

This chain connects TRBV7-3 to TRBJ2-7, with TRBD1 matching 9 bases. This CDR3 contains 13 residues. In germline, CDR1 is SGHTA, CDR2 FQGTGA. V lost 5 bases to trimming and J lost 4 bases; unmatched junction nucleotides: 3. CDR3 region: CASSHDRGYEQYF. CDR3 bases: TGTGCCAGCAGCCATGACAGGGGGTACGAGCAGTACTTC.

V usage is TRBV6-5 and J usage is TRBJ2-7, with 10 bases lining up with TRBD1. The V segment lost 5 bases and the J segment 6 bases; nucleotides outside the gene matches: 10. In germline, CDR1 is MNHEY, CDR2 SVGAGI. This CDR3 region has 15 residues. In nucleotides, the CDR3 is TGTGCCAGCAGTCAAGACAGGGGGCGGGTTGTCGAGCAGTACTTC. Protein product: CASSQDRGRVVEQYF.